Each of the 11 T cell receptor beta chains below was sequenced from the same sample in a study of shared clonotypes between healthy human individuals. Assay: immunoSEQ multiplex PCR; the TCRdb copy retains only in-frame clones and omits some. Among millions of clones listed, roughly 96% were seen once. Sequencing used naive CD4+ T cells sorted from blood. Subset given: CD45RA+ positively selected. The receptors were gathered from a man between 18 and 35 years old in good health.

The rearrangement links TRBV6-6 to TRBJ1-5, with 11 bases aligning to TRBD1. The CDR3 is 15 amino acids. Germline V gene sequence: CDR1 MNHNY, CDR2 SVGAGI (reference sequence). V was clipped by 7 bases and J by 7 bases; unmatched bases: 9. The CDR3 DNA reads TGTGCCAGCAATCCAGGGACAGGGGGTGTGCAGCCCCAGCATTTT. Its translation is CASNPGTGGVQPQHF.

The chain carries TRBV7-6 and TRBJ2-6; no definite D call. There are 15 residues in the CDR3. The germline CDR1 and CDR2 sequences are SGHVS and FNYEAQ. Trimming pared 1 base from V and 0 bases from J, leaving 4 bases between. CDR3 sequence (DNA): TGTGCCAGCAGCTTAGTGCCCTCTGGGGCCAACGTCCTGACTTTC. It is translated as CASSLVPSGANVLTF.

The chain is built from TRBV5-4 and TRBJ2-1; D is possibly TRBD2 (5 bases). The length of the CDR3 is 13 residues. V was trimmed by 1 base and J by 5 bases, leaving 7 bases between them. Germline CDR1 SGHNT, CDR2 YYREEE (reference sequence). This CDR3 is CASSLPGNNEQFF. The CDR3 nucleotides are TGTGCCAGCAGCTTGCCGGGAAACAATGAGCAGTTCTTC.

The chain combines TRBV19 with TRBJ1-2, with a weak D call TRBD1 (5 bases). The CDR3 contains 14 residues. Germline CDR1 is LNHDA and CDR2 is SQIVND (reference sequence). The V end was cut by 5 bases, the J end by 3 bases, with 13 bases between. In DNA, the CDR3 is TGTGCCAGTAGTTCCCACCGGGACGACTATGGCTACACCTTC. It yields the protein CASSSHRDDYGYTF.

The chain joins TRBV9 to TRBJ1-4; weak D call: TRBD1 (5 bases). V was clipped by 0 bases and J by 4 bases, with 10 bases between them. The V gene's germline CDR1 is SGDLS and CDR2 YYNGEE. The CDR3 is 15 residues long. The CDR3: CASSVGGKLNEKLFF. CDR3 in DNA: TGTGCCAGCAGCGTAGGGGGGAAGCTTAATGAAAAACTGTTTTTT.

Comment on this clone: Distinct nucleotide sequences in the sample also encode this CDR3. This chain joins TRBV19 and TRBJ2-3; tentatively, D is TRBD2 (6 bases). This CDR3 spans 13 amino acids. V lost 6 bases, J lost 4 bases, and 11 bases lay in between. Germline CDR1 reads LNHDA; CDR2 reads SQIVND (reference sequence). Here the CDR3 DNA reads TGTGCCAGTAGGTCAGGAGGGGCAGATACGCAGTATTTT. It yields the protein CASRSGGADTQYF.

This clone came up many times. J is TRBJ1-4 and V is TRBV9; maybe TRBD1 (6 bases). This CDR3 region has 16 residues. The V gene's germline CDR1 is SGDLS and CDR2 YYNGEE. Trimming pared 0 bases from V and 0 bases from J, leaving 9 bases between. CDR3 amino acids: CASSVGGPATNEKLFF. As DNA, the CDR3 is TGTGCCAGCAGCGTAGGGGGGCCCGCAACTAATGAAAAACTGTTTTTT.

The rearrangement links TRBV4-1 to TRBJ2-1; D is uncertain. This CDR3 has 15 residues. The germline CDR1 and CDR2 sequences are MGHRA and YSYEKL. V was shortened by 0 bases and J by 4 bases, with 10 bases between the two germline ends. The CDR3 is CASSQERASYNEQFF. CDR3 DNA sequence: TGCGCCAGCAGCCAAGAAAGGGCTTCGTACAATGAGCAGTTCTTC.

V is TRBV6-6 and J is TRBJ2-7; D perhaps matches TRBD1 (6 bases). The CDR3 totals 14 residues. Trimming pared 6 bases from V and 5 bases from J, leaving 17 bases between. The germline gives CDR1 MNHNY, CDR2 SVGAGI (reference sequence). The CDR3 reads CASSREQGFDEQYF. In nucleotides, the CDR3 is TGTGCCAGCAGCCGGGAACAGGGTTTCGACGAGCAGTACTTC.

This chain links TRBV7-2 with TRBJ1-1; D unresolved. The ends were cut back, 1 base at V and 1 base at J, with 4 bases in the middle. Germline V gene data show CDR1 as SGHTA and CDR2 as FQGNSA. CDR3 size: 13 residues. The CDR3 DNA reads TGTGCCAGCAGCTTAGACGAGAACACTGAAGCTTTCTTT. Residues: CASSLDENTEAFF.

V and J are TRBV28 and TRBJ1-4; D remains unclear. The CDR3 totals 12 residues. Germline V lookup: CDR1 MDHEN, CDR2 SYDVKM. V gave up 5 bases and J gave up 5 bases, with 6 bases separating them. For the CDR3, the DNA is TGTGCCAGCAGTGGAGGGAATGAAAAACTGTTTTTT. Encoded protein: CASSGGNEKLFF.